This passage covers 30 T cell receptor beta chains from one sample sequenced in a study of shared clonotypes between healthy human individuals. The repertoire was sequenced with immunoSEQ multiplex PCR; TCRdb's copy has only in-frame clones and lacks some. The sample contains about 680,000 clones, 92% of which appear only once. CD45RO-negative CD8 cells positively selected for CCR7 made up the naive population, which excluded terminally differentiated effector memory CD45RA+ cells. The sample consisted of naive CD8+ T cells sorted from blood. The receptors were sampled from a man aged 25-45 years in good health.

The CDR3 DNA sequence: TGCGCCAGCAGACCCGGGACGGCGAACACTGAAGCTTTCTTT. Protein: CASRPGTANTEAFF. V and J are TRBV4-1 and TRBJ1-1; possibly TRBD1 for D (5 bases). V lost 6 bases and J lost 1, with 12 bases in between. The V gene's germline CDR1 is MGHRA and CDR2 YSYEKL. There are 14 residues in the CDR3.

CDR3 DNA sequence: TGTGCCAGCAGCCCAGGAGGAGGGGTCGAGCAGTACTTC. Translation gives CASSPGGGVEQYF. The chain combines TRBV7-9 with TRBJ2-7; possible D gene TRBD2, 6 bases. The length of the CDR3 is 13 residues. The V end was cut by 5 bases, the J end by 6 bases, with 14 bases between. The germline gives CDR1 SEHNR, CDR2 FQNEAQ (reference sequence).

The rearrangement uses TRBV5-8 and TRBJ1-1; a possible D gene is TRBD1 (5 bases). Trimming took off 7 bases at V and 0 bases at J, with 13 bases between the two ends. CDR3 size: 14 residues. The germline V gene has CDR1 SGHTS and CDR2 YDEGEE. The CDR3 DNA reads as TGTGCCAGCGGCCCGGGGGTGATGAACACTGAAGCTTTCTTT. Translating gives CASGPGVMNTEAFF.

The V gene is TRBV13, the J gene TRBJ2-3; 9 bases align to TRBD1. This CDR3 spans 16 amino acids. In germline, CDR1 is PRHDT, CDR2 FYEKMQ (reference sequence). Unmatched junction bases numbered 8, after V lost 5 bases and J lost 2 bases. CDR3 sequence reads: CASSTMDRGSTDTQYF. The CDR3 DNA follows: TGTGCCAGCAGCACCATGGACAGGGGATCCACAGATACGCAGTATTTT.

The V and J genes are TRBV28 and TRBJ1-2; D unclear. V lost 8 bases and J lost 2, with 12 bases in between. Germline V gives CDR1 MDHEN, CDR2 SYDVKM. The length of the CDR3 is 13 residues. The CDR3 region is CASRRVGNYGYTF. CDR3 nucleotide sequence: TGTGCCAGCCGGCGGGTGGGAAACTATGGCTACACCTTC.

The rearrangement links TRBV9 to TRBJ2-7; 8 positions match TRBD1. The CDR3 loop spans 13 amino acids. V lost 3 bases to trimming and J lost 5 bases; unmatched junction nucleotides: 4. The germline gives CDR1 SGDLS, CDR2 YYNGEE. DNA of the CDR3: TGTGCCAGCAGCGACAGGGGGAACGACGAGCAGTACTTC. Translation: CASSDRGNDEQYF.

CDR3 coding DNA: TGTGCCAGCAGCCCCAGGGAGCGGGCGAGCTCCTACGAGCAGTACTTC. Its protein product is CASSPRERASSYEQYF. The V and J genes are TRBV11-2 and TRBJ2-7; D is perhaps TRBD2 (6 bases). Germline V gene lookup returns CDR1 SGHAT and CDR2 FQNNGV. The CDR3 extends over 16 amino acids. Trimming shortened V by 5 bases and J by 0 bases, and 17 bases separated the two germline ends. Drawing the rest from reference TRBV11-2 and TRBJ2-7, the complete variable domain is EAGVAQSPRYKIIEKRQSVAFWCNPISGHATLYWYQQILGQGPKLLIQFQNNGVVDDSQLPKDRFSAERLKGVDSTLKIQPAKLEDSAVYLCASSPRERASSYEQYFGPGTRLTVT.

V gene TRBV29-1 combines with J gene TRBJ2-1; 8 nucleotides agree with TRBD2. Germline V lookup: CDR1 SQVTM, CDR2 ANQGSEA. V shed 2 bases, J shed 3 bases, and the junction held 6 bases outside the gene matches. The CDR3 length is 15 residues. The CDR3 sequence is CSVEFPGGSYNEQFF. The CDR3 DNA reads as TGCAGCGTTGAATTTCCGGGAGGGAGCTACAATGAGCAGTTCTTC.

The genes are TRBV19 and TRBJ2-1; unclear D gene. Per germline, CDR1 LNHDA and CDR2 SQIVND (reference sequence). V was pared by 4 bases and J by 5 bases, with 9 bases between. This CDR3 contains 13 residues. CDR3: CASSTLNDNEQFF. In nucleotides, the CDR3 is TGTGCCAGTAGTACCCTAAACGACAATGAGCAGTTCTTC. Complete variable domain (other parts from reference TRBV19 and TRBJ2-1): DGGITQSPKYLFRKEGQNVTLSCEQNLNHDAMYWYRQDPGQGLRLIYYSQIVNDFQKGDIAEGYSVSREKKESFPLTVTSAQKNPTAFYLCASSTLNDNEQFFGPGTRLTVL.

The J gene is TRBJ1-5, the V gene TRBV2, with D possibly TRBD1 on 6 matching bases. Germline CDR1 is SNHLY and CDR2 is FYNNEI. The CDR3 covers 14 residues. The V end lost 6 bases, the J end lost 3 bases, and 12 bases lay between the germline ends. CDR3 amino acids: CASSAGTHNQPQHF. The DNA for the CDR3 is TGTGCCAGCAGCGCCGGGACACACAATCAGCCCCAGCATTTT.

V is TRBV27 and J is TRBJ2-7; the D gene is possibly TRBD2 (6 bases). Trimming took 9 bases from V and 5 from J, leaving 17 bases between them. The CDR3 sequence is 13 residues long. Germline V CDR1 and CDR2: MNHEY, SMNVEV (reference sequence). CDR3 loop: CASVDYAGNEQYF. The CDR3 DNA is TGTGCCAGTGTGGACTACGCCGGTAACGAGCAGTACTTC.

The rearrangement joins TRBV11-2 to TRBJ2-6; TRBD1 might be the D (6 bases). Trimming shortened V by 1 base and J by 1 base, and 14 bases separated the two germline ends. The CDR3 length is 18 residues. Germline-derived CDR1 and CDR2 are SGHAT and FQNNGV. The CDR3 DNA sequence: TGTGCCAGCAGCTTAGGAGACCTTACAGGGTCTGGGGCCAACGTCCTGACTTTC. The encoded protein is CASSLGDLTGSGANVLTF. Using reference TRBV11-2 and TRBJ2-6 for the parts outside the CDR3, the full variable domain is EAGVAQSPRYKIIEKRQSVAFWCNPISGHATLYWYQQILGQGPKLLIQFQNNGVVDDSQLPKDRFSAERLKGVDSTLKIQPAKLEDSAVYLCASSLGDLTGSGANVLTFGAGSRLTVL.

The chain has TRBV5-1 and TRBJ2-1; possible D gene TRBD2, 5 bases. Trimming removed 2 bases at V and 2 bases at J, with 5 bases between. The germline CDR1 and CDR2 sequences are SGHRS and YFSETQ. CDR3 length: 13 amino acids. CDR3 nucleotides: TGCGCCAGCAGCTTCGGGACCTACAATGAGCAGTTCTTC. This codes for CASSFGTYNEQFF. Variable domain in full (rest from reference TRBV5-1 and TRBJ2-1): KAGVTQTPRYLIKTRGQQVTLSCSPISGHRSVSWYQQTPGQGLQFLFEYFSETQRNKGNFPGRFSGRQFSNSRSEMNVSTLELGDSALYLCASSFGTYNEQFFGPGTRLTVL.

The chain joins TRBV11-2 to TRBJ2-7, with 7 bases aligning to TRBD2. This CDR3 region has 14 residues. The J segment lost 2 bases and the V segment lost 3 bases, leaving 4 bases of the junction unmatched. The germline CDR1 and CDR2 sequences are SGHAT and FQNNGV. CDR3 sequence reads: CASSFGGGAYEQYF. The CDR3 DNA reads TGTGCCAGCAGCTTTGGGGGGGGAGCCTACGAGCAGTACTTC.

The chain has TRBV7-9 and TRBJ2-3; D unclear. V was clipped by 6 bases and J by 1 base, with 17 bases between them. The CDR3 spans 16 residues. Germline loops: CDR1 SEHNR, CDR2 FQNEAQ (reference sequence). DNA for the CDR3: TGTGCCAGCAGTGCCCTGTTTAGGGTCGGCACAGATACGCAGTATTTT. Protein: CASSALFRVGTDTQYF.

This clone came up once. The rearrangement joins TRBV5-8 to TRBJ1-4; the D is unclear. The ends were cut back, 3 bases at V and 7 bases at J, with 7 bases in the middle. The V gene's germline CDR1 is SGHTS and CDR2 YDEGEE. The CDR3 has 12 residues. CDR3 in amino acids: CASSSLSEKLFF. In DNA, the CDR3 is TGTGCCAGCAGCTCCTTAAGTGAAAAACTGTTTTTT.

Of note for this clone: The sample contains more than one DNA sequence encoding this CDR3. V and J are TRBV19 and TRBJ1-1; D not resolved. V lost 2 bases, J lost 1 base, and 5 bases lay in between. The CDR3 sequence is 13 residues long. CDR1 is LNHDA and CDR2 is SQIVND in the germline V gene (reference sequence). The CDR3 bases are TGTGCCAGTAGTATAAGCGGGAACACTGAAGCTTTCTTT. This sequence encodes CASSISGNTEAFF.

This clone was counted only a few times. The rearrangement joins TRBV4-3 to TRBJ2-7, with 7 bases aligning to TRBD1. V shed 3 bases and J 6 bases; nucleotides not matched to a gene: 14. CDR3 size: 16 residues. CDR1 is LGHNA, CDR2 YSLEER, per germline. The CDR3 spells CASSQGWDSYNPEQYF. The CDR3 DNA follows: TGCGCCAGCAGCCAGGGCTGGGACAGCTACAACCCCGAGCAGTACTTC.

V and J are TRBV6-5 and TRBJ1-2, with D unresolved. The CDR3 runs 11 residues. Germline CDR1 and CDR2: MNHEY and SVGAGI. Deletions cut 7 bases from V and 5 bases from J, with 8 bases between. The CDR3 loop is CASTENYGYTF. DNA for the CDR3: TGTGCCAGCACTGAGAATTATGGCTACACCTTC.

This rearrangement joins TRBV21-1 to TRBJ1-5; TRBD1, the D gene given by the table, was not confirmed from the DNA. TRBV21-1 is flagged as a pseudogene. There are 14 residues in the CDR3. The CDR3 region has the DNA TGTGCCAGCAGCAAAGGACAGGGCAGGCAGCCCCAGCATTTT. It translates to CASSKGQGRQPQHF.

This clone was seen a few times. The rearrangement uses TRBV27 and TRBJ1-5; no firm D call. Between the trimmed V and J ends, which lost 6 bases and 3 bases, there was a span of 9 bases. In germline, CDR1 is MNHEY, CDR2 SMNVEV (reference sequence). The length of the CDR3 is 13 residues. CDR3 region: CASRRANNQPQHF. The CDR3, as DNA: TGTGCCAGCAGGCGGGCCAACAATCAGCCCCAGCATTTT.

Points on this clone: Sequence at one end of the junction differs from germline and may be a read error. V usage is TRBV9 and J usage is TRBJ1-2; D call uncertain. The CDR3 is 8 residues long. Germline CDR1 SGDLS, CDR2 YYNGEE. The CDR3 here is CASSDGVF. In nucleotides, the CDR3 is TGTGCCAGCAGCGACGGGGTCTTC.

The J gene is TRBJ1-1, the V gene TRBV28; 8 bases line up with TRBD1. The CDR3 is made up of 13 amino acids. Germline trimming cut 5 bases from V and 6 bases from J; bases unmatched to any gene: 5. CDR1 and CDR2 from the germline V gene are MDHEN and SYDVKM. As DNA, the CDR3 is TGTGCCAGCAGTCCCGACAGGGGATCTGAAGCTTTCTTT. Protein: CASSPDRGSEAFF. Drawing the rest from reference TRBV28 and TRBJ1-1, the complete variable domain is DVKVTQSSRYLVKRTGEKVFLECVQDMDHENMFWYRQDPGLGLRLIYFSYDVKMKEKGDIPEGYSVSREKKERFSLILESASTNQTSMYLCASSPDRGSEAFFGQGTRLTVV.

This chain joins TRBV10-2 and TRBJ2-5; 7 nucleotides agree with TRBD1. The J call is in doubt because the DNA end fits TRBJ2-7 better. This CDR3 contains 15 residues. Per germline, CDR1 WSHSY and CDR2 SAAADI. The CDR3 loop reads CASSAAAGGVSEQYF. In DNA form, the CDR3 reads TGCGCCAGCAGTGCGGCGGCAGGGGGAGTCTCCGAGCAGTACTTC.

The rearrangement links TRBV29-1 to TRBJ2-1; TRBD2 is a possible D gene (6 bases). This CDR3 has 15 amino acids. The V gene's germline CDR1 is SQVTM and CDR2 ANQGSEA. V dropped 3 bases and J dropped 0 bases, with 12 bases sitting between them. The CDR3 region is CSVDGSGSSYNEQFF. The CDR3 region has the DNA TGCAGCGTTGATGGTAGCGGCAGCTCCTACAATGAGCAGTTCTTC.

The gene calls are TRBV28 and TRBJ2-1; D is unclear. CDR1 and CDR2 (germline): MDHEN, SYDVKM. This CDR3 region has 12 residues. Trimming removed 5 bases at V and 5 bases at J, with 7 bases between. CDR3 loop: CASSGLNNEQFF. The DNA of the CDR3 is TGTGCCAGCAGTGGCCTAAACAATGAGCAGTTCTTC.

The chain recombines TRBV11-2 with TRBJ2-2, with D maybe TRBD1 (6 bases). Trimming removed 8 bases at V and 1 base at J, with 11 bases between. The CDR3 loop spans 14 amino acids. Per germline, CDR1 SGHAT and CDR2 FQNNGV. The CDR3 DNA is TGTGCCAGCCGATCAGGGGAGAACACCGGGGAGCTGTTTTTT. Translation gives CASRSGENTGELFF.

The chain couples TRBV25-1 to TRBJ2-7; D gene ambiguous. The germline CDR1 and CDR2 sequences are MGHDK and SYGVNS. V lost 10 bases and J lost 0, with 19 bases in between. The CDR3 totals 15 residues. The CDR3 DNA reads TGTGCCACCGCAAACAAGGATAAGAGCTCCTACGAGCAGTACTTC. This translates into CATANKDKSSYEQYF.

The rearrangement links TRBV7-2 to TRBJ2-5; 11 nucleotides align to TRBD2. This CDR3 contains 15 residues. Germline V gene sequence: CDR1 SGHTA, CDR2 FQGNSA. V lost 3 bases and J lost 1; bases outside the gene matches: 1. The CDR3 here is CASSFGTSGQETQYF. The CDR3 nucleotides read TGTGCCAGCAGCTTCGGGACTAGCGGCCAAGAGACCCAGTACTTC.

The V and J genes are TRBV29-1 and TRBJ1-2; the D is unclear. CDR3 length: 13 residues. CDR1 and CDR2 from the germline V gene are SQVTM and ANQGSEA. Trimming pared 0 bases from V and 6 bases from J, leaving 11 bases between. The CDR3 reads CSVEDLRSDGYTF. The CDR3 nucleotides are TGCAGCGTTGAAGACTTGAGGTCGGATGGCTACACCTTC.